The rows below give T cell receptor beta chains drawn from one sample of a study of blood T cell repertoires in COVID-19. The table came from immunoSEQ multiplex PCR; TCRdb's copy has only in-frame clones and leaves some out. The sample has over 100,000 clones, roughly 80% seen once. Sequencing was done on a sample of peripheral blood. These receptor sequences come from a man between 60 and 70 years old with acute or convalescent COVID-19. CDR3s include the opening cysteine and the closing phenylalanine or tryptophan. The D gene is left open where the match is weak. Size is stated for part of the rows, as once, few or many counts, or as a class when the clone is expanded.

d_gene	v_gene	abundance	j_gene	CDR3nt	CDR3aa
NA	TRBV30	NA	TRBJ1-1	TGTGCCTGGAGTGTACGGGTTAACACTGAAGCTTTCTTT	CAWSVRVNTEAFF
NA	TRBV21-1	few	TRBJ1-5	TGTGCCAGCAGCAAAAAGGACAGGGTGGGGCAGCCCCAGCATTTT	CASSKKDRVGQPQHF
TRBD2	TRBV4-3	NA	TRBJ2-1	TGCGCCAGCAGCCAAGAGACTAGCGGGAGCTCTGAGCAGTTCTTC	CASSQETSGSSEQFF
TRBD1	TRBV7-8	few	TRBJ2-7	TGTGCCAGCAGCTTGGGCCGGACAGGACCACTCTACGAGCAGTACTTC	CASSLGRTGPLYEQYF
TRBD2	TRBV11-2	NA	TRBJ2-1	TGTGCCAGCAGCTTCGAAGCGGGAGGGAAGAACAATGAGCAGTTCTTC	CASSFEAGGKNNEQFF
TRBD1	TRBV5-1	NA	TRBJ1-2	TGCGCCAGCAGCCAGGGACAGGGGAACTATGGCTACACCTTC	CASSQGQGNYGYTF
NA	TRBV5-4	NA	TRBJ2-1	TGTGCCAGCAGCTTGGCCGTTAGCGGAATCAGCTCCTACAATGAGCAGTTCTTC	CASSLAVSGISSYNEQFF
NA	TRBV7-9	NA	TRBJ2-7	TGTGCCAGCAGCCACGTGGGTAGTACTAGCTCCTACGAGCAGTACTTC	CASSHVGSTSSYEQYF
NA	TRBV19	NA	TRBJ1-2	TGTGCCAGTAGTACGGCACCGGCAGGGGTGGACTATGGCTACACCTTC	CASSTAPAGVDYGYTF
NA	TRBV28	NA	TRBJ2-1	TGTGCCAGCATTAGGGCAGGGGCAGTCTCTGAGCAGTTCTTC	CASIRAGAVSEQFF
NA	TRBV18	NA	TRBJ1-5	TGTGCCAGCTCACCGGAGAGCAATCAGCCCCAGCATTTT	CASSPESNQPQHF
NA	TRBV14	few	TRBJ2-7	TGTGCCAGCAGCCAAGAAAGAGGGATAGGTTACGAGCAGTACTTC	CASSQERGIGYEQYF
NA	TRBV2	NA	TRBJ1-3	TGTGCCAGCAGTGGAGACAGTGAGGCCATATATTTT	CASSGDSEAIYF
TRBD2	TRBV5-1	NA	TRBJ2-7	TGCGCCAGCAGCTTGAGCCCGGCTAGCGGGAGTTTTTCCTACGAGCAGTACTTC	CASSLSPASGSFSYEQYF
NA	TRBV27	once	TRBJ2-3	TGTGCCAGCAGTTTCGCTAACACAGATACGCAGTATTTT	CASSFANTDTQYF
NA	TRBV24-1	NA	TRBJ2-5	TGTGCCACCAGTGATGCAATGGAGGGGGCGGGCCAAGAGACCCAGTACTTC	CATSDAMEGAGQETQYF
TRBD2	TRBV6-1	NA	TRBJ2-3	TGTGCCAGCAGTGAAGAGGCTAGCGGGAGCACAGATACGCAGTATTTT	CASSEEASGSTDTQYF
NA	TRBV5-1	few	TRBJ1-5	TGCGCCAGCAGCTTGCAGGGGCGCAATCAGCCCCAGCATTTT	CASSLQGRNQPQHF
NA	TRBV29-1	NA	TRBJ1-2	TGCAGCGTTGATTTACGGGACAAGCGGGGCTATGGCTACACCTTC	CSVDLRDKRGYGYTF
NA	TRBV2	NA	TRBJ2-1	TGTGCCAGCAGCGAAAACAGGGATGGGGTCGGCAATGAGCAGTTCTTC	CASSENRDGVGNEQFF
TRBD2	TRBV19	NA	TRBJ2-7	TGTGCCAGTAGTAGAAGGACTAGCGGGAGGATCCCCGGACACGAGCAGTACTTC	CASSRRTSGRIPGHEQYF
NA	TRBV6-5	NA	TRBJ2-1	TGTGCCAGCAGTCAGCGGAACAATGAGCAGTTCTTC	CASSQRNNEQFF
NA	TRBV10-3	NA	TRBJ2-5	TGTGCCATCATGGGTGACAGTCTCGGGGAGACCCAGTACTTC	CAIMGDSLGETQYF
NA	TRBV6-5	NA	TRBJ1-5	TGTGCCAGTGCTGCGGGGTGGGGCGGCAATCAGCCCCAGCATTTT	CASAAGWGGNQPQHF
TRBD1	TRBV12-3/TRBV12-4	NA	TRBJ2-7	TGTGCCAGCAGTAGACAGGGCCCCTACGAGCAGTACTTC	CASSRQGPYEQYF
NA	TRBV10-3	NA	TRBJ2-1	TGTGCCATCAGTGAGTCAGGACAGCTCAATGAGCAGTTCTTC	CAISESGQLNEQFF
NA	TRBV7-8	NA	TRBJ2-6	TGTGCCAGCAGCTTCAGGGGCTCTGGGGCCAACGTCCTGACTTTC	CASSFRGSGANVLTF
NA	TRBV6-5	few	TRBJ1-4	TGTGCCAGCAGCGGAGGTAGACCCGAAAAACTGTTTTTT	CASSGGRPEKLFF
NA	TRBV5-1	NA	TRBJ2-2	TGCGCCAGCAGCAGGAGGGGCACCGGGGAGCTGTTTTTT	CASSRRGTGELFF
NA	TRBV5-1	NA	TRBJ1-1	TGCGCCAGCAGCCCGGAAGACAGGTTACTAGAAAAGGGCACTGAAGCTTTCTTT	CASSPEDRLLEKGTEAFF
NA	TRBV19	NA	TRBJ2-5	TGTGCCAGTAGACTTGGACAGCAAGAGACCCAGTACTTC	CASRLGQQETQYF
NA	TRBV24-1	NA	TRBJ1-3	TGTGCCACCAGTGAGGAACAGGAACCGAAGGCCCTCTCTGGAAACACCATATATTTT	CATSEEQEPKALSGNTIYF
NA	TRBV7-2	NA	TRBJ1-6	TGTGCCAGCACCATCGCGGGGGGTGAACTCCACTTT	CASTIAGGELHF
NA	TRBV4-1	few	TRBJ1-3	TGCGCCAGCAGCCAAGATTTTCTTCTGGGGGCTGGGAATGGAAACACCATATATTTT	CASSQDFLLGAGNGNTIYF
TRBD1	TRBV19	NA	TRBJ1-1	TGTGCCAGTAGTCCGCGCCGACAGGGCACTGAAGCTTTCTTT	CASSPRRQGTEAFF
NA	TRBV11-2	NA	TRBJ1-5	TGTGCCAGCAGCTTAATCCGGGAAGGATCGCCCCAGCATTTT	CASSLIREGSPQHF
TRBD1	TRBV6-5	NA	TRBJ1-1	TGTGCCAGCAGGGACCAGGGGGCCCGGACTGAAGCTTTCTTT	CASRDQGARTEAFF